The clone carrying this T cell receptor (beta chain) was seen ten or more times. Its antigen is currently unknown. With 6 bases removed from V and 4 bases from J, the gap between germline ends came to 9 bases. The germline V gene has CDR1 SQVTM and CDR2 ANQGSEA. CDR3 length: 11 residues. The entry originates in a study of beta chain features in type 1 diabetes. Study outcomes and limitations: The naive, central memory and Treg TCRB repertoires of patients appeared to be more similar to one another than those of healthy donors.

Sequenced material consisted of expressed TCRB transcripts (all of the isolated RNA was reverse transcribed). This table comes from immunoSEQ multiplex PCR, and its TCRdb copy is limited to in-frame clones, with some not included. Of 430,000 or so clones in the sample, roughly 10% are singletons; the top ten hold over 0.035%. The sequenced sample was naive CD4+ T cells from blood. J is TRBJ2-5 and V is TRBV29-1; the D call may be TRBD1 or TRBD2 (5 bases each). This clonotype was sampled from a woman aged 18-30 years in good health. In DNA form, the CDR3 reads TGCAGCGTAACGGGGCGAGAGACCCAGTACTTC. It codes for CSVTGRETQYF. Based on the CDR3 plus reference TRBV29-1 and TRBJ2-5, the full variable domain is SAVISQKPSRDICQRGTSLTIQCQVDSQVTMMFWYRQQPGQSLTLIATANQGSEATYESGFVIDKFPISRPNLTFSTLTVSNMSPEDSSIYLCSVTGRETQYFGPGTRLLVL.